This TCR beta chain was observed in a study of cytomegalovirus exposure and HLA in healthy donors. Turning to the study itself: Clustering assigned 81% of the approximately 400 genotyped donors to the Caucasian-associated ancestry cluster.

Germline V lookup: CDR1 MGHRA, CDR2 YSYEKL. The CDR3 loop spans 13 amino acids. The ends were cut back, 0 bases at V and 8 bases at J, with 7 bases in the middle. This clone was seen more than once but under ten times. Its target is not known. The PCR had 60 Vbeta and 13 Jbeta primers. TCRdb keeps only in-frame clones here, not all; method: immunoSEQ multiplex PCR. The sample holds about 150,000 clones, 65% to 85% seen once. Study-level points and caveats: The study put some 160 TCR beta chains on its list as cytomegalovirus-associated. A further, later analysis showed that HLA-associated TCR beta chains (compared with equally common others) were more clonally expanded.

What was sequenced was PBMCs. This TCR came from a woman in her forties in good health and CMV-seropositive. V gene TRBV4-1 combines with J gene TRBJ1-4, with D uncertain. CDR3 amino acids: CASSQEQVEKLFF. The CDR3 DNA follows: TGCGCCAGCAGCCAAGAGCAGGTCGAAAAACTGTTTTTT.